One and the same sample provided the 26 T cell receptor beta chains below, sequenced in a study of T cells after yellow fever vaccination. TCRdb recomputed calls from the 5' RACE reads with MiXCR, one row per CDR3 protein. The profile covers about 320,000 distinct CDR3 sequences, with 3.5% to 4.5% appearing a single time and just under 20% taken by the ten largest. The sequencing used PBMCs, collected 15 days after the yellow fever booster vaccination. The origin of the receptors is a man aged 18-30 years who received the YFV17D yellow fever vaccine.

This clonotype was detected many times. CDR3 region: CASSYTGDPYEQYV. In DNA, the CDR3 is TGTGCCAGCAGCTATACAGGGGACCCCTACGAGCAGTACGTC. The chain has TRBV5-5 and TRBJ2-7; 7 positions match TRBD1. V was clipped by 3 bases and J by 2 bases; unmatched bases: 5. This CDR3 has 14 residues. Per the germline V gene, CDR1 is SGHKS and CDR2 is YYEKEE (reference sequence).

The chain employs TRBV19 and TRBJ1-1; 9 nucleotides agree with TRBD1. CDR3 length equals 14 residues. Germline V gives CDR1 LNHDA, CDR2 SQIVND (reference sequence). The trim removed 5 bases at V and 5 bases at J, leaving 6 bases unmatched. The CDR3 DNA reads TGTGCCAGTAGTTTGCCGACAGGGGGAACTGAAGCTTTCTTT. Translating gives CASSLPTGGTEAFF.

The rearrangement links TRBV10-3 to TRBJ1-5; D is unclear. V was clipped by 5 bases and J by 2 bases, with 13 bases between them. CDR1 ENHRY and CDR2 SYGVKD come from the germline V gene. The CDR3 has 15 residues. CDR3: CAISSTREGNQPQHF. The DNA of the CDR3 is TGTGCCATCAGTTCGACTAGAGAGGGCAATCAGCCCCAGCATTTT.

DNA of the CDR3: TGCAGTGCTAAAAATAGCGGGGGCGCCTCCTACAATGAGCAGTTCTTC. Translated: CSAKNSGGASYNEQFF. The gene calls are TRBV20-1 and TRBJ2-1; 9 positions agree with TRBD2. Germline values: CDR1 DFQATT, CDR2 SNEGSKA (reference sequence). With 4 bases clipped from V and 0 bases from J, the junction kept 7 bases outside the gene matches. CDR3 length equals 16 residues.

This clonotype came up many times. The DNA for the CDR3 is TGCGCCAGTACCACGACCGGCCCGAAAGGCACAGATACGCAGTATTTT. Its protein is CASTTTGPKGTDTQYF. V usage is TRBV5-1 and J usage is TRBJ2-3; no reliable D call. This CDR3 has 16 residues. The V and J ends lost 8 bases and 1 base respectively, with 20 bases between them. Germline CDR1 reads SGHRS; CDR2 reads YFSETQ.

V is TRBV12-3 or TRBV12-4 and J is TRBJ1-2, with D uncertain. V shed 3 bases and J shed 7 bases, with 12 bases lying between them. This CDR3 is built from 13 residues. CDR3: CASSFSSGSGYTF. The DNA for the CDR3 is TGTGCCAGCAGTTTCTCATCGGGATCTGGCTACACCTTC.

This clonotype was detected a few times. CDR3 amino acids: CASSWVAASNEKLFF. The CDR3 nucleotides read TGTGCCAGCTCCTGGGTGGCTGCCTCTAATGAAAAACTGTTTTTT. The chain recombines TRBV18 with TRBJ1-4; D is uncertain. Germline CDR1 KGHSH, CDR2 LQKENI. The CDR3 contains 15 residues. V lost 6 bases and J 3 bases, leaving 14 bases between the germline ends.

In its sample, this clonotype was seen many times. The chain recombines TRBV12-3 or TRBV12-4 with TRBJ1-3; unclear D gene. The CDR3 is made up of 14 amino acids. V was trimmed by 3 bases and J by 0 bases, leaving 6 bases between them. In DNA form, the CDR3 reads TGTGCCAGCAGTTTTCTTAACTCTGGAAACACCATATATTTT. Protein product: CASSFLNSGNTIYF.

In this sample, this clonotype turned up many times. The chain uses TRBV4-3 and TRBJ1-4; D gene uncertain. This CDR3 has 14 residues. V lost 2 bases and J 5 bases, leaving 9 bases between the germline ends. Germline V gene sequence: CDR1 LGHNA, CDR2 YSLEER. The CDR3 sequence: CASSQNTENEKLFF. CDR3 in DNA: TGCGCCAGCAGCCAAAACACGGAAAATGAAAAACTGTTTTTT.

The rearrangement uses TRBV6-5 and TRBJ2-1; D unclear. Per germline, CDR1 MNHEY and CDR2 SVGAGI. This CDR3 comprises 13 residues. V lost 0 bases and J lost 6, with 6 bases in between. CDR3 protein: CASSYSVPNEQFF. The CDR3 nucleotides are TGTGCCAGCAGTTACTCGGTCCCCAATGAGCAGTTCTTC.

This clonotype was observed at least ten times. The chain has TRBV4-2 and TRBJ2-3; possible D gene TRBD2, 6 bases. Trimming stripped 8 bases from V and 3 bases from J, with 12 bases between. This CDR3 contains 13 residues. Per germline, CDR1 LGHNA and CDR2 YNFKEQ. Written as DNA, the CDR3 is TGTGCCAGCGGGAGCGGGCCTACAGATACGCAGTATTTT. It encodes CASGSGPTDTQYF.

This clonotype was observed many times. This chain joins TRBV7-9 and TRBJ2-1, with D possibly TRBD2 on 5 matching bases. Trimming removed 0 bases at V and 10 bases at J, with 10 bases between. The CDR3 totals 13 residues. Germline V gene data show CDR1 as SEHNR and CDR2 as FQNEAQ (reference sequence). The CDR3 loop is CASSLAMRAEQFF. CDR3 DNA sequence: TGTGCCAGCAGCTTAGCGATGCGGGCGGAGCAGTTCTTC.

In this sample, this clonotype turned up a few times. The chain couples TRBV2 to TRBJ1-1; D gene uncertain. CDR3 size: 14 residues. The V gene's germline CDR1 is SNHLY and CDR2 FYNNEI. V lost 7 bases and J lost 0, with 12 bases in between. CDR3 nucleotide sequence: TGTGCCAGCACTAATCGGGCATTGAACACTGAAGCTTTCTTT. It encodes CASTNRALNTEAFF.

This clonotype was picked up a small number of times. The chain has TRBV12-3 or TRBV12-4 and TRBJ2-1; TRBD1 agrees at 7 bases. J gave up 8 bases and V 3 bases, and 10 bases lay outside the gene matches. The CDR3 extends over 15 amino acids. The CDR3, as DNA: TGTGCCAGCAGTTTTGGTAGGGGGCGAGGTGATGAGCAGTTCTTC. This translates into CASSFGRGRGDEQFF.

CDR3 in amino acids: CASSFRWDQETQYF. The CDR3 bases are TGTGCCAGCAGCTTTAGGTGGGACCAAGAGACCCAGTACTTC. The rearrangement joins TRBV11-2 to TRBJ2-5; D is unclear. The germline gives CDR1 SGHAT, CDR2 FQNNGV. This CDR3 spans 14 amino acids. V lost 3 bases, J lost 0 bases, and 8 bases lay in between.

This clonotype was seen at least ten times. V and J are TRBV5-1 and TRBJ1-2, with no clear D. V dropped 0 bases and J dropped 2 bases, with 8 bases sitting between them. CDR3 size: 14 residues. Germline V gene lookup returns CDR1 SGHRS and CDR2 YFSETQ. For the CDR3, the DNA is TGCGCCAGCAGCTTGGACCGTAGGAACTATGGCTACACCTTC. It codes for CASSLDRRNYGYTF. Based on the CDR3 plus reference TRBV5-1 and TRBJ1-2, the full variable domain is KAGVTQTPRYLIKTRGQQVTLSCSPISGHRSVSWYQQTPGQGLQFLFEYFSETQRNKGNFPGRFSGRQFSNSRSEMNVSTLELGDSALYLCASSLDRRNYGYTFGSGTRLTVV.

CDR3 in amino acids: CASSQSAQRNQPQHF. As DNA, the CDR3 is TGCGCCAGCAGTCAATCGGCACAGAGGAATCAGCCCCAGCATTTT. This chain links TRBV23-1 with TRBJ1-5; D not certain. TRBV23-1 is an ORF, with its function uncertain. This CDR3 contains 15 residues. The V and J ends lost 0 bases and 4 bases respectively, with 10 bases between them.

This clonotype turned up a few times. The chain is built from TRBV6-6 and TRBJ2-2; D may be TRBD1 or TRBD2 (6 bases each). V dropped 6 bases and J dropped 6 bases, with 17 bases sitting between them. In germline, CDR1 is MNHNY, CDR2 SVGAGI (reference sequence). CDR3 length: 15 residues. The CDR3 sequence is CASSPPPGASGELFF. DNA for the CDR3: TGTGCCAGCAGCCCCCCCCCGGGGGCTTCCGGGGAGCTGTTTTTT.

The rearrangement joins TRBV2 to TRBJ2-7; the D is unclear. V dropped 8 bases and J dropped 0 bases, with 11 bases sitting between them. CDR3 length: 13 amino acids. Germline CDR1 reads SNHLY; CDR2 reads FYNNEI. The CDR3 loop reads CASEREASYEQYV. The CDR3 DNA sequence: TGTGCCAGCGAAAGGGAAGCCTCCTACGAGCAGTACGTC.

This clonotype was seen ten or more times. The J gene is TRBJ2-7, the V gene TRBV7-9; TRBD2 agrees at 7 bases. This CDR3 is 12 amino acids long. V was pared by 5 bases and J by 3 bases, with 1 base of the junction left unmatched. Per the germline V gene, CDR1 is SEHNR and CDR2 is FQNEAQ (reference sequence). CDR3 bases: TGTGCCAGCAGCCCTAGCGGCTACGAGCAGTACTTC. Amino acids: CASSPSGYEQYF.

This clonotype was counted ten times or more. V usage is TRBV18 and J usage is TRBJ2-7; 9 bases agree with TRBD1. Germline values: CDR1 KGHSH, CDR2 LQKENI. Trimming took 3 bases from V and 1 from J; bases not matched to a gene: 7. The length of the CDR3 is 16 residues. The CDR3 sequence: CASSPSGTGRSYEQYV. DNA for the CDR3: TGTGCCAGCTCACCGTCCGGGACAGGGCGGTCCTACGAGCAGTACGTC.

This clonotype was seen at least ten times. This chain joins TRBV12-3 or TRBV12-4 and TRBJ1-4; 9 bases map to TRBD1. The CDR3 has 16 amino acids. The V and J ends lost 5 bases and 8 bases, in that order; junction bases with no gene match: 12. The CDR3 DNA reads TGTGCCAGCAGTCGTACAGGGGGCGCGTTTAACGAAAAACTGTTTTTT. This gives the protein CASSRTGGAFNEKLFF.

The chain recombines TRBV12-3 or TRBV12-4 with TRBJ1-4; unclear D gene. The V and J ends lost 3 bases and 8 bases respectively, with 13 bases between them. This CDR3 is built from 14 residues. CDR3 amino acids: CASSLLRRREKLFF. In DNA, the CDR3 is TGTGCCAGCAGTTTGCTAAGGAGAAGGGAAAAACTGTTTTTT.

V gene TRBV12-3 or TRBV12-4 combines with J gene TRBJ1-1; D call uncertain. V dropped 0 bases and J dropped 1 base, with 18 bases sitting between them. CDR3 length: 18 amino acids. The CDR3: CASSLAGFRVGSNTEAFF. The CDR3 DNA sequence: TGTGCCAGCAGTTTAGCGGGTTTTAGGGTGGGGTCGAACACTGAAGCTTTCTTT.

V gene TRBV20-1 combines with J gene TRBJ1-6; a possible D gene is TRBD1 (5 bases). The CDR3 is made up of 16 amino acids. From germline, CDR1 is DFQATT and CDR2 SNEGSKA (reference sequence). Trimming took 0 bases from V and 8 from J, leaving 17 bases between them. The CDR3 is CSARDRGRVIDSPLHF. In DNA form, the CDR3 reads TGCAGTGCTAGAGATCGGGGCAGGGTAATCGATTCACCCCTCCACTTT.

This chain links TRBV3-2 with TRBJ2-1; the table assigns TRBD2, which was not confirmed against the DNA. TRBV3-2 is listed as a pseudogene. The CDR3 consists of 16 residues. The DNA of the CDR3 is TGTGCCAGCAGCCTGAGGGGCCCGGTTCATCCCAATGAGCAGTTCTTC. Translating gives CASSLRGPVHPNEQFF.